A selection of T cell receptor beta chains follows, all from one sample in a study of blood T cell repertoires in COVID-19. Here immunoSEQ multiplex PCR was the method, and the copy in TCRdb shows in-frame clones only, minus some. The sample lists some 130,000 clones, around 87% seen once, with under 3% in the top ten. Sequencing was performed on peripheral blood. The receptors were sampled from a man aged 45 to 65 with active COVID-19. The CDR3 runs from the conserved cysteine through the conserved F or W. D genes are given only for firm matches. Not all rows give a size; the values are once, few, many and, for expanded clones, a class.

-	TRBV7-2	-	TRBJ1-1	CASSPTVNTEAFF	TGTGCCAGCAGCCCGACAGTTAACACTGAAGCTTTCTTT
-	TRBV4-2	-	TRBJ1-1	CASSQTGQRMNTEAFF	TGTGCCAGCAGCCAGACGGGACAACGGATGAACACTGAAGCTTTCTTT
-	TRBV6-5	-	TRBJ1-6	CASSYSASGGSPLHF	TGTGCCAGCAGTTACTCGGCCTCGGGGGGTTCACCCCTCCACTTT
-	TRBV2	TRBD1	TRBJ1-4	CASSPRQGAYEKLFF	TGTGCCTCCAGCCCCCGACAGGGGGCTTACGAAAAACTGTTTTTT
-	TRBV29-1	-	TRBJ1-4	CSVAGRIGSPGKLFF	TGCAGCGTGGCGGGCCGCATAGGTTCACCTGGAAAACTGTTTTTT
-	TRBV5-4	-	TRBJ2-3	CASSVNTDTQYF	TGTGCCAGCAGCGTCAACACAGATACGCAGTATTTT
-	TRBV18	TRBD1	TRBJ1-5	CASSPPGTGNQPQHF	TGTGCCAGCTCACCCCCCGGGACAGGGAATCAGCCCCAGCATTTT
-	TRBV19	TRBD1	TRBJ1-5	CASSWTGGGKNQPQHF	TGTGCCAGTAGTTGGACAGGGGGCGGCAAAAATCAGCCCCAGCATTTT
-	TRBV15	-	TRBJ1-5	CATSRAGRGGNQPQHF	TGTGCCACCAGCAGAGCGGGCAGGGGCGGCAATCAGCCCCAGCATTTT
few	TRBV5-1	TRBD2	TRBJ2-7	CASSPGLAGRESPYEQYF	TGCGCCAGCTCCCCGGGACTAGCGGGCCGCGAGTCGCCCTACGAGCAGTACTTC
-	TRBV2	-	TRBJ2-1	CASSGRNEQFF	TGTGCCAGCAGTGGGAGGAATGAGCAGTTCTTC
few	TRBV12-3/TRBV12-4	-	TRBJ2-5	CASSFDIGTQYF	TGTGCCAGCAGTTTTGACATCGGGACCCAGTACTTC
-	TRBV13	TRBD1	TRBJ2-7	CASRPGQGNYEQYF	TGTGCCAGCAGGCCGGGACAGGGGAATTACGAGCAGTACTTC
-	TRBV7-2	-	TRBJ1-1	CASSRGAQGTEAFF	TGTGCCAGCAGCCGGGGGGCTCAGGGGACTGAAGCTTTCTTT
few	TRBV5-1	TRBD2	TRBJ2-2	CASSLTGTSAVTGELFF	TGCGCCAGCAGCTTAACCGGGACTAGCGCAGTCACCGGGGAGCTGTTTTTT
-	TRBV2	TRBD2	TRBJ2-3	CASRRTSGTDTQYF	TGTGCCAGCAGAAGGACTAGCGGCACTGATACGCAGTATTTT
once	TRBV7-2	TRBD1	TRBJ1-2	CASSLVHRGPNGYTF	TGTGCCAGCAGCTTAGTCCACAGGGGACCCAATGGCTACACCTTC
-	TRBV7-9	-	TRBJ2-5	CASSLATGQETQYF	TGTGCCAGCAGCTTAGCGACGGGGCAAGAGACCCAGTACTTC
once	TRBV30	TRBD1	TRBJ2-5	CAWSRSTGAHGETQYF	TGTGCCTGGAGTCGATCCACAGGGGCGCACGGAGAGACCCAGTACTTC
-	TRBV5-6	TRBD1	TRBJ1-2	CASSKDVQGRAGGYTF	TGTGCCAGCAGCAAGGATGTACAGGGGCGGGCTGGTGGCTACACCTTC
once	TRBV6-5	-	TRBJ1-1	CASTGYRGTEAFF	TGTGCCAGCACGGGATACCGAGGGACTGAAGCTTTCTTT
-	TRBV5-6	-	TRBJ1-5	CASSSSQSHSNQPQHF	TGTGCCAGCTCATCATCACAGAGCCATAGCAATCAGCCCCAGCATTTT
few	TRBV5-1	-	TRBJ2-2	CASSPHRGKGTGELFF	TGCGCCAGCAGCCCCCATCGGGGAAAAGGCACCGGGGAGCTGTTTTTT
-	TRBV5-3	-	TRBJ2-7	CARSSEVRRPAQYF	TGTGCCAGAAGCTCAGAGGTTAGGCGTCCGGCGCAGTACTTC
-	TRBV14	-	TRBJ1-1	CASTNWRGETEAFF	TGTGCCAGCACCAACTGGAGGGGAGAGACTGAAGCTTTCTTT
-	TRBV5-1	TRBD1	TRBJ1-2	CASSEQGLGGYTF	TGCGCCAGCAGCGAACAGGGGTTAGGTGGCTACACCTTC
-	TRBV29-1	TRBD1	TRBJ1-2	CSVYDRVLGYTF	TGCAGCGTTTACGACAGGGTACTAGGCTACACCTTC
-	TRBV27	-	TRBJ1-1	CASSLSRLPNTEAFF	TGTGCCAGCAGTTTATCGCGCTTACCGAACACTGAAGCTTTCTTT
-	TRBV30	-	TRBJ1-5	CAWSSGGNQPQHF	TGTGCCTGGAGTTCCGGGGGCAATCAGCCCCAGCATTTT
few	TRBV19	-	TRBJ1-1	CASSSQAYTEAFF	TGTGCCAGTAGTAGTCAGGCATACACTGAAGCTTTCTTT
-	TRBV5-4	TRBD2	TRBJ2-1	CASSLGGRGTSYNEQFF	TGTGCCAGCAGCCTCGGAGGGCGGGGGACTTCCTACAATGAGCAGTTCTTC
-	TRBV27	-	TRBJ1-6	CASSFIRAVSSYNSPLHF	TGTGCCAGCAGTTTTATCCGAGCCGTTAGCTCCTATAATTCACCCCTCCACTTT
-	TRBV5-4	TRBD2	TRBJ2-7	CASSPGLAESYEQYF	TGTGCCAGCAGCCCCGGACTAGCGGAGTCCTACGAGCAGTACTTC
-	TRBV11-2	TRBD1	TRBJ2-2	CASSNPQGAGTGELFF	TGTGCCAGCAGCAACCCACAGGGGGCAGGCACCGGGGAGCTGTTTTTT
-	TRBV6-5	TRBD1	TRBJ2-7	CASSYGQGTEQYF	TGTGCCAGCAGTTACGGACAGGGAACCGAGCAGTACTTC
-	TRBV11-3	-	TRBJ1-1	CASSRGGLTEAFF	TGTGCCAGCAGCCGGGGGGGGCTCACTGAAGCTTTCTTT
-	TRBV27	-	TRBJ1-5	CASSPRGGSNQPQHF	TGTGCCAGCAGTCCTCGAGGGGGTAGCAATCAGCCCCAGCATTTT
-	TRBV27	-	TRBJ2-7	CASSSGGRGEQYF	TGTGCCAGCTCCTCCGGAGGGAGAGGCGAGCAGTACTTC
-	TRBV18	-	TRBJ2-1	CASQDSSSYNEQFF	TGTGCCAGCCAAGACTCAAGCTCCTACAATGAGCAGTTCTTC
-	TRBV3-1/TRBV3-2	-	TRBJ2-3	CASSQRVTSTDTQYF	TGTGCCAGCAGCCAAAGAGTGACTAGCACAGATACGCAGTATTTT
-	TRBV5-6	TRBD1	TRBJ2-7	CASRKGQIYEQYF	TGTGCCAGCAGAAAGGGACAGATCTACGAGCAGTACTTC
once	TRBV4-3	-	TRBJ2-2	CASGGGTPTGELFF	TGCGCCAGTGGTGGAGGGACCCCCACCGGGGAGCTGTTTTTT
-	TRBV12-3/TRBV12-4	TRBD1	TRBJ1-1	CASSRTGEAFF	TGTGCCAGCAGCCGGACAGGCGAAGCTTTCTTT
-	TRBV19	-	TRBJ2-7	CARGSASLLGEQYF	TGTGCCAGGGGCTCGGCCTCACTTCTCGGCGAGCAGTACTTC
-	TRBV3-1/TRBV3-2	-	TRBJ2-6	CASSLIQAGANVLTF	TGTGCCAGCAGCCTTATACAGGCTGGGGCCAACGTCCTGACTTTC
-	TRBV19	TRBD1	TRBJ2-2	CASSMMAGGIGELFF	TGTGCCAGTAGTATGATGGCAGGGGGAATCGGGGAGCTGTTTTTT
-	TRBV7-8	TRBD2	TRBJ2-7	CASSSPGLAGGYYF	TGTGCCAGCAGCTCCCCGGGACTAGCGGGGGGTTACTACTTC
-	TRBV10-3	TRBD2	TRBJ2-1	CAISTSGANNEQFF	TGTGCCATCAGTACTAGCGGGGCAAACAATGAGCAGTTCTTC
once	TRBV7-9	TRBD1	TRBJ2-5	CASSFRDSAIQETQYF	TGTGCCAGCAGCTTCAGGGACAGCGCGATCCAAGAGACCCAGTACTTC
-	TRBV3-1/TRBV3-2	-	TRBJ2-5	CASSPPGRRETQYF	TGTGCCAGCAGCCCCCCTGGGCGCAGAGAGACCCAGTACTTC
-	TRBV7-8	-	TRBJ1-4	CASSLGVTTNEKLFF	TGTGCCAGCAGCTTAGGAGTTACAACTAATGAAAAACTGTTTTTT
-	TRBV6-5	TRBD1	TRBJ1-5	CASNPTGVHQPQHF	TGTGCCAGCAATCCGACAGGGGTACATCAGCCCCAGCATTTT
-	TRBV6-5	TRBD1	TRBJ2-4	CATTGVAKNIQYF	TGTGCCACCACAGGGGTTGCCAAAAACATTCAGTACTTC